These T cell receptor beta chains were read from a single sample in a study of blood T cell repertoires in COVID-19. The assay was immunoSEQ multiplex PCR, and TCRdb's table has in-frame clones only and misses some. The data contain about 200,000 clones, roughly 84% of them singletons. The sequenced material came from peripheral blood. The receptor set was obtained from a person aged 70 to 80 with COVID-19, enrolled during active disease. CDR3s include the opening cysteine and the closing phenylalanine or tryptophan. The order of the fields is V gene, CDR3 protein.

TRBV7-9 | CASSLRQGRNSPLHF
TRBV19 | CASSMAGQGSPGELFF
TRBV24-1 | CATSDLPHLAGGGYNEQFF
TRBV19 | CATTDRGGNQPQHF
TRBV6-2/TRBV6-3 | CASSYGGGNQPQHF
TRBV4-2 | CASSQSSGHGEFF
TRBV27 | CASSFRGPSSYEQYF
TRBV18 | CASSPSGVTDTQYF
TRBV29-1 | CSVDLTGLNEKLFF
TRBV2 | CASKGGASYNSPLHF
TRBV4-3 | CASSQNLLAGGNHEQYF
TRBV6-6 | CASRSGTGGFYEQYF
TRBV4-3 | CASSQVVWGNYGYTF
TRBV7-6 | CASSLLGLASYEQYF
TRBV12-3/TRBV12-4 | CASSLIAGELFF
TRBV27 | CASSFGGGYEQYF
TRBV5-4 | CASSLGPDQPQHF
TRBV5-4 | CASSPDRMNTEAFF
TRBV5-1 | CASSLSGSTDTQYF
TRBV7-3 | CASSPRVGGSKYF
TRBV28 | CASSSGLPGDTQYF
TRBV28 | CASSSGWRSNYGYTF
TRBV28 | CASSLAGINSPLHF
TRBV7-2 | CASSLLSETQYF
TRBV29-1 | CSAVTAGQPQHF
TRBV4-3 | CASSQMGLLQETQYF
TRBV7-3 | CASSLSPSSYNEQFF
TRBV28 | CASSDRDRGADTQYF
TRBV5-4 | CASSSGGRDTQYF
TRBV29-1 | CSVVPPNYSGYTF
TRBV28 | CASSPLTTGIRIQYF
TRBV19 | CASRGQATNEKLFF
TRBV5-6 | CASSRTVNEQFF
TRBV27 | CASSFNEGRETQYF
TRBV7-2 | CASSLVSRLAGQYEQYF
TRBV5-1 | CASSLAGTGGNEKLFF
TRBV5-1 | CASSSRQGGYEQYF
TRBV20-1 | CSASGPRDEQFF
TRBV29-1 | CSVESPGLAGKNTGELFF
TRBV5-4 | CASSLRMGASSYEQYF
TRBV7-2 | CASSLSGGETQYF
TRBV14 | CASSQETIRNTEAFF
TRBV7-2 | CASSLFITGNTEAFF
TRBV5-1 | CASSLGGSGSSYNEQFF
TRBV18 | CASSPQGPGNGETQYF
TRBV28 | CASSGRETQYF
TRBV5-1 | CASSFRQGPTDTQYF
TRBV6-5 | CASSYTEREQYF
TRBV23-1 | CASSQSGAGQGAVGNQPQHF
TRBV15 | CATSTRRGQTSNQPQHF
TRBV10-3 | CAISEGGSGELFF